This T cell receptor beta chain is drawn from a study of cytomegalovirus exposure and HLA in healthy donors. Points from the study as a whole: Overall, roughly 150 TCR beta chains were annotated as cytomegalovirus-associated. There was a cluster of highly shared sequence variants that was likely a sequencing artifact. Per a later analysis, fewer than 20,000 TCR beta sequences showed association with HLA alleles at 0.05 false discovery rate.

Germline lookup yields CDR1 KGHSH and CDR2 LQKENI. Trimming stripped 2 bases from V and 1 base from J, with 11 bases between. The CDR3 consists of 15 residues. The PCR was carried out with 60 Vbeta primers and 13 Jbeta primers. Source study methods: An analysis that came later counted 80 million or so unique TCR beta chains, about 10 million shared. This table comes from immunoSEQ multiplex PCR, and its TCRdb copy is limited to in-frame clones, with some not included. V, J and clone size reflect that table, while D and trimming were determined from the DNA. The repertoire holds around 50,000 clones, with 83% as singletons. Worth noting for this clone: Its antigen is unidentified.

This receptor was obtained from a man aged 30 to 39 in good health and CMV-seronegative. The sample taken for sequencing was PBMCs. This chain joins TRBV18 and TRBJ1-1, with D perhaps TRBD1 (5 bases). The CDR3 loop is CASSPAGGANTEAFF. CDR3 in DNA: TGTGCCAGCTCACCAGCTGGAGGGGCGAACACTGAAGCTTTCTTT.